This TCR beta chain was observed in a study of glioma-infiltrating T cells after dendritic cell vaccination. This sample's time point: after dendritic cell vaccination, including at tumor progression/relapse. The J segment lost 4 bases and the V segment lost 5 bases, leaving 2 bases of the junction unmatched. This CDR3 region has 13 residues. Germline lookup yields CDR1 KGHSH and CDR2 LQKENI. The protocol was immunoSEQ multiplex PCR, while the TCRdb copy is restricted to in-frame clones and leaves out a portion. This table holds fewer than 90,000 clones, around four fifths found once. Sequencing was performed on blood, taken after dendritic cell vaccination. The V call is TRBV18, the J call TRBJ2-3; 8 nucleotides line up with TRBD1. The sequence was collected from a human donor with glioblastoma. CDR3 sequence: CASSMTGADTQYF. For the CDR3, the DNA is TGTGCCAGCTCAATGACAGGGGCAGATACGCAGTATTTT.